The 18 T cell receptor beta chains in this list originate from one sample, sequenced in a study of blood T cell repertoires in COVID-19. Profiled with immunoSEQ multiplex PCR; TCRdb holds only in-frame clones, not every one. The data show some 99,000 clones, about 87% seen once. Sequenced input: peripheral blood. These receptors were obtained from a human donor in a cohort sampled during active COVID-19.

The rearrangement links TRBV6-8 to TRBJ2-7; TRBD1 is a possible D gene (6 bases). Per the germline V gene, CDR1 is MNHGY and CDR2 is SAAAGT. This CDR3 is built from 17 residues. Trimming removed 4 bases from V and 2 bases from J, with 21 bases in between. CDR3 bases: TGTGCCAGCAGTTCCATGGTGGGGGACACAAGGACCTACGAGCAGTACTTC. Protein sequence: CASSSMVGDTRTYEQYF.

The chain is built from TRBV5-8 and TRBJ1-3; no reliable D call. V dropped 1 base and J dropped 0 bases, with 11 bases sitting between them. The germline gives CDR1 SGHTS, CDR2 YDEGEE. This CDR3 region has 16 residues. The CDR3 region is CASSLLSGFSGNTIYF. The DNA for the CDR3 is TGTGCCAGCAGCTTGTTATCGGGGTTCTCTGGAAACACCATATATTTT.

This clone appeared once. CDR3 nucleotides: TGTGCCAGCAGCCTAGCGGGCCATCGGACGGTGATTGGTACAGATACGCAGTATTTT. Protein: CASSLAGHRTVIGTDTQYF. The chain joins TRBV4-2 to TRBJ2-3, with TRBD2 identical over 7 bases. This CDR3 region has 19 residues. After removal of 4 bases from V and 3 bases from J, the junction contained 19 bases not matched to a gene. The germline V gene encodes CDR1 LGHNA and CDR2 YNFKEQ.

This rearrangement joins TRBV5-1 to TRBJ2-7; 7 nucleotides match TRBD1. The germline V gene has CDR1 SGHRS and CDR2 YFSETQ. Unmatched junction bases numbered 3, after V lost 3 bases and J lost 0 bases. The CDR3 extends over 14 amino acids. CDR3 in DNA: TGCGCCAGCAGCTACGGGGACAGCTCCTACGAGCAGTACTTC. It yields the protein CASSYGDSSYEQYF.

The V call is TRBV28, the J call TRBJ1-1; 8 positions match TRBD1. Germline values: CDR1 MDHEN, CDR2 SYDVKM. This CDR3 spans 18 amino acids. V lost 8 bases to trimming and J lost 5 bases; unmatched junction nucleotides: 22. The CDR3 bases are TGTGCCAGCCGAAAGCGGACAGGGTGGGAAATGGAGGGAACTGAAGCTTTCTTT. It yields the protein CASRKRTGWEMEGTEAFF. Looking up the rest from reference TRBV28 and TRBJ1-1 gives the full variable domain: DVKVTQSSRYLVKRTGEKVFLECVQDMDHENMFWYRQDPGLGLRLIYFSYDVKMKEKGDIPEGYSVSREKKERFSLILESASTNQTSMYLCASRKRTGWEMEGTEAFFGQGTRLTVV.

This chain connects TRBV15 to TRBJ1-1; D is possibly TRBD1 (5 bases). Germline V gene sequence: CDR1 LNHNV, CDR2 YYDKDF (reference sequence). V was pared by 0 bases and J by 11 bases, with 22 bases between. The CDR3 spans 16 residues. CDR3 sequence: CATSRDLDTRGSGAFF. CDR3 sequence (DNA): TGTGCCACCAGCAGAGATCTGGACACTCGAGGTTCCGGGGCTTTCTTT.

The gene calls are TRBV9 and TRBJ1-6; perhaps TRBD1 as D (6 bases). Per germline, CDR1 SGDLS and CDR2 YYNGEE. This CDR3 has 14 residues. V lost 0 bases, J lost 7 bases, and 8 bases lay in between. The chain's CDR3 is CASSVEGVNSPLHF. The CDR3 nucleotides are TGTGCCAGCAGCGTAGAGGGGGTCAATTCACCCCTCCACTTT.

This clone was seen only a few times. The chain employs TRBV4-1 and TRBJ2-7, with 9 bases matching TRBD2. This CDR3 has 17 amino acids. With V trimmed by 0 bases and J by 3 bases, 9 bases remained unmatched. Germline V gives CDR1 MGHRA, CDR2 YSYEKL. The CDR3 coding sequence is TGCGCCAGCAGCCAAGATAAGGGTAGCGGGAGACTCTACGAGCAGTACTTC. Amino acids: CASSQDKGSGRLYEQYF.

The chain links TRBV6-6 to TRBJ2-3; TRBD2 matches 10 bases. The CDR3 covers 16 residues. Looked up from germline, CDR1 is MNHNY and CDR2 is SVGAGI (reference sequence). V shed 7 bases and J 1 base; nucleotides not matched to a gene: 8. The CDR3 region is CASIDLSGGGTDTQYF. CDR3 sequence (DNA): TGTGCCAGCATCGACTTAAGCGGGGGGGGCACAGATACGCAGTATTTT.

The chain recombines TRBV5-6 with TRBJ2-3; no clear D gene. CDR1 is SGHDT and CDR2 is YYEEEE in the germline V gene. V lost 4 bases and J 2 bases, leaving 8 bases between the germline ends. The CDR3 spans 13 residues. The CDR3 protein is CASSLSYTDTQYF. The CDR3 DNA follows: TGTGCCAGCAGCCTATCCTACACAGATACGCAGTATTTT.

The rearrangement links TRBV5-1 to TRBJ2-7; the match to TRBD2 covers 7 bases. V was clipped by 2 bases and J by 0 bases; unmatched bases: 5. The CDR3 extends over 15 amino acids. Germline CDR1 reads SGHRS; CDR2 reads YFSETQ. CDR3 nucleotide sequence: TGCGCCAGCAGCTTTAGGGGCGGGGGCTCCTACGAGCAGTACTTC. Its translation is CASSFRGGGSYEQYF. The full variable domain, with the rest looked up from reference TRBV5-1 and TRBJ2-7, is KAGVTQTPRYLIKTRGQQVTLSCSPISGHRSVSWYQQTPGQGLQFLFEYFSETQRNKGNFPGRFSGRQFSNSRSEMNVSTLELGDSALYLCASSFRGGGSYEQYFGPGTRLTVT.

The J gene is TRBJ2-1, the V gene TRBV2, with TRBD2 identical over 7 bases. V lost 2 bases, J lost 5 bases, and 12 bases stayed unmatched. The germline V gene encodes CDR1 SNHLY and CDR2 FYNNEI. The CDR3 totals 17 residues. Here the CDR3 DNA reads TGTGCCAGCAGTGAATGGGCGGGAGTAAGATGGAACAATGAGCAGTTCTTC. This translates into CASSEWAGVRWNNEQFF.

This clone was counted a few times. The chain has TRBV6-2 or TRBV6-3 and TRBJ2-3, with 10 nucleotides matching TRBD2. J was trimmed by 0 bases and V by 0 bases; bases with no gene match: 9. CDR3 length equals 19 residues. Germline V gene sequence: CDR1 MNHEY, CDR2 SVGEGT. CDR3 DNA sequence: TGTGCCAGCAGTTACTCGAGGCTAGCGGGGGAAGGAAGCACAGATACGCAGTATTTT. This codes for CASSYSRLAGEGSTDTQYF.

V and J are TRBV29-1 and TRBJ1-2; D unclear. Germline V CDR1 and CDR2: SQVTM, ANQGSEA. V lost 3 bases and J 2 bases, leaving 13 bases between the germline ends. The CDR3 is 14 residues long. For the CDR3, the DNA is TGCAGCGTTGATATCAGGTTCGAAAACTATGGCTACACCTTC. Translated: CSVDIRFENYGYTF.

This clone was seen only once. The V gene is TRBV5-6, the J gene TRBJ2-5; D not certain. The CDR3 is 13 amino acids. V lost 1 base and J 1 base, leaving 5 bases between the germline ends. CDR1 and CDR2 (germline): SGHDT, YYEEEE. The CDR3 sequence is CASSLYSQETQYF. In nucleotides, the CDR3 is TGTGCCAGCAGCTTGTATAGCCAAGAGACCCAGTACTTC.

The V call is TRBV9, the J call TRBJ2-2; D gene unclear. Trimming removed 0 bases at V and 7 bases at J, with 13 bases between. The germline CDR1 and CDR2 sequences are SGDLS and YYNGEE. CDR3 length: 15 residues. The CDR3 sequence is CASSVGSLKSGELFF. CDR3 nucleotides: TGTGCCAGCAGCGTAGGGTCACTGAAGAGCGGGGAGCTGTTTTTT.

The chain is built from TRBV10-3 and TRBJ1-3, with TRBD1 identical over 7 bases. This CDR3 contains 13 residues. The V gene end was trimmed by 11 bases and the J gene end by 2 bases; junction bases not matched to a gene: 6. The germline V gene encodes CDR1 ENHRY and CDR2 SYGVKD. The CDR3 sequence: CASAGTAGNTIYF. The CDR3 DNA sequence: TGTGCCTCAGCCGGGACAGCTGGAAACACCATATATTTT.

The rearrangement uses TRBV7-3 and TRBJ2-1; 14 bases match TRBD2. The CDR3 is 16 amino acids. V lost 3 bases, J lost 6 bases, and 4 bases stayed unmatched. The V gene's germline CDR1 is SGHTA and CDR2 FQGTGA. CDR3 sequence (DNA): TGTGCCAGCAGCTTTGGACTAGCGGGAGGATCCAATGAGCAGTTCTTC. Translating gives CASSFGLAGGSNEQFF.